The 21 T cell receptor beta chains given below trace back to one sample, sequenced in a study of neurological immune-mediated disorders. MiXCR, run by TCRdb on the 5' RACE reads, gives a single entry per CDR3 protein. This repertoire shows about 38,000 distinct CDR3 sequences, more than 4.5% found once; its top ten account for approximately 8.7%. The sample comprised CD4+ T cells from blood. Receptor source: a man in his late teens or twenties in good health.

The V gene is TRBV19, the J gene TRBJ2-7, with D possibly being TRBD1 or TRBD2 (5 bases each). This CDR3 spans 14 amino acids. V was pared by 8 bases and J by 7 bases, with 21 bases between. The germline V gene encodes CDR1 LNHDA and CDR2 SQIVND (reference sequence). CDR3 loop: CASGVSGFSGEQYF. The DNA of the CDR3 is TGTGCCAGTGGTGTCTCAGGGTTTTCGGGGGAGCAGTACTTC.

This clonotype was seen ten or more times. The V gene is TRBV20-1, the J gene TRBJ1-2; D gene ambiguous. The V and J ends lost 1 base and 8 bases respectively, with 14 bases between them. Looked up from germline, CDR1 is DFQATT and CDR2 is SNEGSKA (reference sequence). The CDR3 has 13 amino acids. For the CDR3, the DNA is TGCAGTGCTAGAGGAGGAAGGTCGGACGGCTACACCTTC. Its protein product is CSARGGRSDGYTF.

This clonotype has ten or more counts. The chain has TRBV7-8 and TRBJ2-7; 10 positions agree with TRBD1. CDR1 and CDR2 from the germline V gene are SGHVS and FQNEAQ. Trimming at V came to 6 bases and at J to 9 bases, leaving 17 bases not matched to a gene. The CDR3 sequence is 16 residues long. The CDR3 reads CASSRTGTGAFEGQYF. In DNA form, the CDR3 reads TGTGCCAGCAGTCGTACCGGGACAGGGGCATTTGAGGGGCAGTACTTC.

This clonotype was seen at least ten times. The gene calls are TRBV29-1 and TRBJ2-1; unclear D gene. Germline V CDR1 and CDR2: SQVTM, ANQGSEA. The CDR3 contains 13 residues. Trimming took off 4 bases at V and 5 bases at J, with 12 bases between the two ends. The CDR3 region is CSVASQVNNEQFF. The CDR3 bases are TGCAGCGTTGCGTCCCAGGTAAACAATGAGCAGTTCTTC.

This clonotype was counted many times. The V call is TRBV20-1, the J call TRBJ1-5; D gene unclear. CDR1 and CDR2 from the germline V gene are DFQATT and SNEGSKA (reference sequence). The CDR3 spans 13 residues. V shed 3 bases and J shed 0 bases, with 6 bases lying between them. The CDR3 reads CSASQHSNQPQHF. CDR3 DNA: TGCAGTGCTAGCCAGCATAGCAATCAGCCCCAGCATTTT.

This clonotype was observed at least ten times. The chain combines TRBV3-1 with TRBJ2-7, with TRBD1 matching over 8 bases. CDR3 size: 15 residues. CDR1 and CDR2 from the germline V gene are LGHDT and YNNKEL (reference sequence). V dropped 6 bases and J dropped 5; count of bases not matched to a gene: 12. In nucleotides, the CDR3 is TGTGCCAGCAGTCCAAGAAACAGGGGGAACAACGAGCAGTACTTC. It encodes CASSPRNRGNNEQYF.

This clonotype occurred many times. The V gene is TRBV6-1, the J gene TRBJ2-1; a possible D gene is TRBD2 (5 bases). The CDR3 is 14 amino acids. Trimming pared 2 bases from V and 5 bases from J, leaving 10 bases between. Germline lookup yields CDR1 MNHNS and CDR2 SASEGT. CDR3 in amino acids: CASSERWGDNEQFF. Here the CDR3 DNA reads TGTGCCAGCAGTGAACGGTGGGGAGACAATGAGCAGTTCTTC.

This clonotype was seen at least ten times. V is TRBV6-6 and J is TRBJ1-2, with a possible D match to TRBD1 (6 bases). The CDR3 runs 17 residues. Germline CDR1 MNHNY, CDR2 SVGAGI (reference sequence). V was cut by 2 bases and J by 0 bases, with 16 bases left in between. The CDR3, as DNA: TGTGCCAGCAGTTACCCGACGCCACAGGGTTCTAACTATGGCTACACCTTC. Its protein is CASSYPTPQGSNYGYTF.

This clonotype was seen many times. This CDR3 is CASREQGSDGYTF. In DNA form, the CDR3 reads TGCGCCAGCAGGGAACAGGGGAGTGATGGCTACACCTTC. The chain employs TRBV5-1 and TRBJ1-2, with 7 bases fitting TRBD1. Germline-derived CDR1 and CDR2 are SGHRS and YFSETQ. The CDR3 has 13 amino acids. The V gene end was trimmed by 5 bases and the J gene end by 6 bases; junction bases not matched to a gene: 7.

CDR3 DNA sequence: TGTGCCAGCTCACCGAGTGGGCGCGCGGGGGTCGACACTGAAGCTTTCTTT. Encoded protein: CASSPSGRAGVDTEAFF. The J gene is TRBJ1-1, the V gene TRBV18; D is perhaps TRBD1 (5 bases). CDR3 length equals 17 residues. Germline CDR1 KGHSH, CDR2 LQKENI. The V end lost 3 bases, the J end lost 3 bases, and 20 bases lay between the germline ends.

This clonotype was observed many times. The V call is TRBV4-1, the J call TRBJ1-6; 8 positions agree with TRBD1. Germline CDR1 and CDR2: MGHRA and YSYEKL. The CDR3 is made up of 16 amino acids. V lost 4 bases, J lost 6 bases, and 8 bases stayed unmatched. Here the CDR3 reads CASSLHGQGSNSPLHF. CDR3 in DNA: TGCGCCAGCAGCCTACACGGACAGGGCTCTAATTCACCCCTCCACTTT.

The genes are TRBV14 and TRBJ1-5; no reliable D call. Germline V gene lookup returns CDR1 SGHDN and CDR2 FVKESK. This CDR3 is built from 12 residues. Trimming left V 3 bases short and J 4 bases short, with 4 bases between. For the CDR3, the DNA is TGTGCCAGCAGCCAGGTTAATCAGCCCCAGCATTTT. Translating gives CASSQVNQPQHF.

This clonotype has a count of ten or more. One end of the junction varies from germline; a read error may be responsible. V usage is TRBV7-2 and J usage is TRBJ1-2; D remains unclear. There are 11 residues in the CDR3. Germline V gene data show CDR1 as SGHTA and CDR2 as FQGNSA. The CDR3 is CASSSGVKEEF. The CDR3 DNA sequence: TGTGCCAGCAGCTCTGGGGTAAAGGAGGAGTTC.

The rearrangement uses TRBV12-3 or TRBV12-4 and TRBJ2-6, with TRBD1 as a possible D gene (5 bases). The CDR3 is 17 residues long. V shed 3 bases and J shed 9 bases, with 21 bases lying between them. For the CDR3, the DNA is TGTGCCAGCAGTTTTGGCAGGCGCAGGGTCTGGGGCAACGTCCTGACTTTC. Encoded protein: CASSFGRRRVWGNVLTF.

This clonotype was detected ten times or more. This rearrangement joins TRBV7-8 to TRBJ2-2, with TRBD1 identical over 11 bases. The CDR3 length is 17 residues. V was pared by 1 base and J by 6 bases, with 7 bases of the junction left unmatched. Germline assignment: CDR1 SGHVS and CDR2 FQNEAQ. The CDR3 is CASSLVWGQGESGELFF. The CDR3 coding sequence is TGTGCCAGCAGCTTAGTTTGGGGACAGGGGGAGTCCGGGGAGCTGTTTTTT.

This clonotype was seen many times. V and J are TRBV6-2 or TRBV6-3 and TRBJ2-6, with 9 bases identical to TRBD1. V lost 0 bases to trimming and J lost 0 bases; unmatched junction nucleotides: 3. There are 18 residues in the CDR3. In germline, CDR1 is MNHEY, CDR2 SVGEGT. The CDR3 spells CASSYSGQGSSGANVLTF. The CDR3 region has the DNA TGTGCCAGCAGTTACTCGGGACAGGGTTCCTCTGGGGCCAACGTCCTGACTTTC.

There are many counts of this clonotype. This chain uses TRBV2 with TRBJ1-1; D is uncertain. Germline-derived CDR1 and CDR2 are SNHLY and FYNNEI. The CDR3 sequence is 12 residues long. Between the trimmed V and J ends, which lost 6 bases and 0 bases, there was a span of 5 bases. The CDR3 coding sequence is TGTGCCAGCAGGTTTATGAACACTGAAGCTTTCTTT. It translates to CASRFMNTEAFF.

Regarding this clonotype: One end of the junction varies from germline; a read error may be responsible. The chain is built from TRBV7-2 and TRBJ2-1, with 8 positions matching TRBD2. This CDR3 has 14 amino acids. Germline V gene data show CDR1 as SGHTA and CDR2 as FQGNSA. This chain's CDR3 is CASSLDRGEREQFF. The CDR3, as DNA: TGTGCCAGCAGCTTAGACCGTGGGGAGCGGGAGCAGTTTTTC.

This clonotype was counted many times. The genes are TRBV6-5 and TRBJ2-6, with no clear D. Trimming shortened V by 2 bases and J by 0 bases, and 8 bases separated the two germline ends. The length of the CDR3 is 16 residues. Germline-derived CDR1 and CDR2 are MNHEY and SVGAGI. CDR3 sequence reads: CASSYLGSSGANVLTF. The CDR3 DNA is TGTGCCAGCAGTTACCTCGGAAGCTCTGGGGCCAACGTCCTGACTTTC.

This clonotype has ten or more counts. The chain links TRBV5-1 to TRBJ2-1; 9 nucleotides match TRBD2. J was trimmed by 4 bases and V by 1 base; bases with no gene match: 3. This CDR3 contains 15 residues. CDR1 and CDR2 from the germline V gene are SGHRS and YFSETQ. Here the CDR3 DNA reads TGCGCCAGCAGCTTGTCTCTAGCGGGGTACAATGAGCAGTTCTTC. It codes for CASSLSLAGYNEQFF.

This clonotype was counted many times. The CDR3 reads CSATGPGADTQYF. CDR3 coding DNA: TGCAGTGCTACGGGACCGGGAGCAGATACGCAGTATTTT. V usage is TRBV20-1 and J usage is TRBJ2-3; maybe TRBD2 (6 bases). The CDR3 contains 13 residues. The germline gives CDR1 DFQATT, CDR2 SNEGSKA (reference sequence). The V end lost 4 bases, the J end lost 4 bases, and 12 bases lay between the germline ends.